This TCR beta chain came from a study of blood T cell repertoires in COVID-19. CDR3 size: 18 residues. In the original analysis: Amplified reference gene primers provided the basis for estimating nucleated cell counts. Generated by immunoSEQ multiplex PCR, the TCRdb table keeps only in-frame clones and is missing some. V and J calls and clone size are as listed in that table; D and trimming were resolved from the DNA. The sample has about 170,000 clones, about 85% seen once; the top ten hold approximately 6.5%. Sequencing was performed on peripheral blood. The origin of this receptor is a woman older than 75 in a cohort sampled during active or convalescent COVID-19. The rearrangement uses TRBV21-1 and TRBJ1-2; whether TRBD1, the table's D call, matches the DNA was not checked. TRBV21-1 counts as a pseudogene. The CDR3 DNA follows: TGTGCCAGCAGCAAAGTGGGGGACAGTGGGACCGTTAACTATGGCTACACCTTC. Its protein is CASSKVGDSGTVNYGYTF.